Listed here are 14 T cell receptor beta chains from one sample, sequenced in a study of control samples from healthy donors and cancer patients. The protocol was immunoSEQ multiplex PCR, while the TCRdb copy is restricted to in-frame clones and leaves out a portion. The data show approximately 170,000 clones, roughly nine tenths seen once. Material for sequencing was blood. Receptors were obtained from a young woman in good health.

The chain uses TRBV27 and TRBJ1-5; D ambiguous. Trimming shortened V by 5 bases and J by 6 bases, and 17 bases separated the two germline ends. CDR3 length: 15 amino acids. Germline values: CDR1 MNHEY, CDR2 SMNVEV (reference sequence). The CDR3 is CASSHPPERGQPQHF. CDR3 nucleotide sequence: TGTGCCAGCAGTCACCCTCCGGAGAGAGGTCAGCCCCAGCATTTT.

V is TRBV9 and J is TRBJ1-1, with TRBD1 as a possible D gene (6 bases). Germline loops: CDR1 SGDLS, CDR2 YYNGEE. The ends were cut back, 6 bases at V and 2 bases at J, with 14 bases in the middle. The CDR3 extends over 14 amino acids. The CDR3 is CASTADRPNTEAFF. The CDR3 DNA reads TGTGCCAGCACCGCGGACAGACCCAACACTGAAGCTTTCTTT.

V gene TRBV7-9 combines with J gene TRBJ1-2, with TRBD1 identical over 8 bases. The length of the CDR3 is 17 residues. CDR1 is SEHNR and CDR2 is FQNEAQ in the germline V gene (reference sequence). The J segment lost 7 bases and the V segment lost 1 base, leaving 14 bases of the junction unmatched. The CDR3: CASSLVGGRGRDLGYTF. CDR3 coding DNA: TGTGCCAGCAGCTTAGTCGGGGGCAGGGGGCGCGATCTTGGCTACACCTTC.

CDR3 protein: CASRRQNQPQHF. In nucleotides, the CDR3 is TGTGCCAGCAGAAGACAAAATCAGCCCCAGCATTTT. This chain links TRBV6-6 with TRBJ1-5; D call uncertain. This CDR3 comprises 12 residues. V gave up 6 bases and J gave up 4 bases, with 7 bases separating them. Germline lookup yields CDR1 MNHNY and CDR2 SVGAGI (reference sequence).

The rearrangement joins TRBV3-1 (or the pseudogene TRBV3-2) to TRBJ2-7; 10 bases are a match to TRBD2. The CDR3 has 15 amino acids. Germline loops: CDR1 LGHDT, CDR2 YNNKEL (reference sequence). V lost 1 base and J lost 2; bases outside the gene matches: 2. The CDR3 protein is CASSQGLAGAYEQYF. The CDR3 coding sequence is TGTGCCAGCAGCCAAGGTCTAGCGGGAGCCTACGAGCAGTACTTC.

This chain joins TRBV10-3 and TRBJ2-7; D is uncertain. Germline CDR1 is ENHRY and CDR2 is SYGVKD. V lost 10 bases to trimming and J lost 5 bases, with 21 bases between them. CDR3 size: 14 residues. The chain's CDR3 is CATRGGIRTDEQYF. CDR3 nucleotides: TGTGCCACCCGAGGCGGAATCAGGACGGACGAGCAGTACTTC.

The chain combines TRBV28 with TRBJ1-2; 10 bases are a match to TRBD1. Germline values: CDR1 MDHEN, CDR2 SYDVKM. The CDR3 is made up of 14 amino acids. Unmatched junction bases numbered 8, after V lost 6 bases and J lost 7 bases. CDR3 in amino acids: CASSRPGTGVGYTF. The CDR3 DNA follows: TGTGCCAGCAGCCGCCCCGGGACAGGGGTTGGCTACACCTTC.

This chain uses TRBV5-1 with TRBJ1-6; D remains ambiguous. The V gene lost 1 base and the J gene lost 7 bases, with 12 bases spanning the gap. Germline V gene sequence: CDR1 SGHRS, CDR2 YFSETQ. This CDR3 contains 15 residues. The CDR3 nucleotides read TGCGCCAGCAGCTTGACGGCTAATCTAAATTCACCCCTCCACTTT. Amino acid sequence: CASSLTANLNSPLHF.

This clone was observed a single time. The J gene is TRBJ1-5, the V gene TRBV7-2; a weak D match, TRBD1 (6 bases). The CDR3 loop spans 14 amino acids. From germline, CDR1 is SGHTA and CDR2 FQGNSA. The V gene lost 5 bases and the J gene lost 5 bases, with 13 bases spanning the gap. The CDR3 DNA reads as TGTGCCAGCAGCGGGCGGGGGGCCGATCAGCCCCAGCATTTT. This translates into CASSGRGADQPQHF.

The chain couples TRBV7-3 to TRBJ2-2; TRBD1 agrees at 8 bases. V trimming: 2 bases; J trimming: 1 base; junction bases outside the gene matches: 3. CDR1 SGHTA and CDR2 FQGTGA come from the germline V gene. CDR3 length equals 16 residues. Here the CDR3 DNA reads TGTGCCAGCAGCTTATTAGGGACAGGGAACACCGGGGAGCTGTTTTTT. Translated: CASSLLGTGNTGELFF.

The chain uses TRBV6-6 and TRBJ2-2; D might be TRBD2 (9 bases). V was clipped by 5 bases and J by 6 bases, with 28 bases between them. This CDR3 is 19 amino acids long. CDR1 MNHNY and CDR2 SVGAGI come from the germline V gene (reference sequence). The CDR3 DNA reads TGTGCCAGCAGTCGAGACAGGGGAGGAGCGGGAGGATTTGCCGGGGAGCTGTTTTTT. It codes for CASSRDRGGAGGFAGELFF.

As concerns this clone: Other DNA sequences in the same sample also yield this CDR3. The chain carries TRBV28 and TRBJ2-7; D remains ambiguous. Germline loops: CDR1 MDHEN, CDR2 SYDVKM. V dropped 5 bases and J dropped 1 base, with 3 bases sitting between them. The length of the CDR3 is 11 residues. DNA for the CDR3: TGTGCCAGCAGTGCATCCTACGAGCAGTACTTC. Translated, it gives CASSASYEQYF.

This chain uses TRBV3-1 (or the pseudogene TRBV3-2) with TRBJ2-7, with 9 bases aligning to TRBD2. V lost 0 bases and J lost 0; bases outside the gene matches: 24. CDR3 length equals 23 residues. Per germline, CDR1 LGHDT and CDR2 YNNKEL (reference sequence). CDR3 DNA sequence: TGTGCCAGCAGCCAAGAATGGAGGGCAATACCGGGACTAGCCTTTCCCAGCTCCTACGAGCAGTACTTC. This sequence encodes CASSQEWRAIPGLAFPSSYEQYF.

This clone was picked up one time. The V and J genes are TRBV7-2 and TRBJ2-7, with 9 bases matching TRBD2. J gave up 6 bases and V 1 base, and 4 bases lay outside the gene matches. The germline V gene encodes CDR1 SGHTA and CDR2 FQGNSA. The CDR3 spans 14 residues. The CDR3 DNA follows: TGTGCCAGCAGCTTAGAGGTAGCGGGAGCCGAGCAGTACTTC. Its translation is CASSLEVAGAEQYF. Combining the CDR3 with reference TRBV7-2 and TRBJ2-7 gives the whole variable domain GAGVSQSPSNKVTEKGKDVELRCDPISGHTALYWYRQSLGQGLEFLIYFQGNSAPDKSGLPSDRFSAERTGGSVSTLTIQRTQQEDSAVYLCASSLEVAGAEQYFGPGTRLTVT.